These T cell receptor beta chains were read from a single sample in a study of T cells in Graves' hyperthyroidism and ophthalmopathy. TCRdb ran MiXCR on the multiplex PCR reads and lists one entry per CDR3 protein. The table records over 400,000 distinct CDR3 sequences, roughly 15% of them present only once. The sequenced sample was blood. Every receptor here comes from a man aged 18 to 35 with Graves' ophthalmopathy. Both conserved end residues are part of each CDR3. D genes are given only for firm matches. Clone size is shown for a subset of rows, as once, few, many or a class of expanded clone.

CDR3: CASSYSGRTDTQYF; DNA: TGTGCCAGCAGTTACTCGGGTCGGACAGATACGCAGTATTTT; J: TRBJ2-3; size: many; V: TRBV6-6; D: -
CDR3: CASSQGWDRTEEQYF; DNA: TGCGCCAGCAGCCAAGGGTGGGACAGGACGGAGGAGCAGTACTTC; J: TRBJ2-7; size: -; V: TRBV4-1; D: TRBD1
CDR3: CASTLGRDTEAFF; DNA: TGTGCCAGCACCCTAGGAAGGGACACTGAAGCTTTCTTT; J: TRBJ1-1; size: many; V: TRBV12-3/TRBV12-4; D: -
CDR3: CASSLVLEKLFF; DNA: TGTGCCAGCAGCCTAGTCTTAGAAAAACTGTTTTTT; J: TRBJ1-4; size: -; V: TRBV11-2; D: -
CDR3: CAISRKVPPRYEQYF; DNA: TGTGCCATCAGTCGGAAGGTACCTCCTAGATACGAGCAGTACTTC; J: TRBJ2-7; size: many; V: TRBV10-3; D: -
CDR3: CSVSQAPTDIQYF; DNA: TGCAGCGTTAGTCAGGCCCCGACGGACATTCAGTACTTC; J: TRBJ2-4; size: few; V: TRBV29-1; D: -
CDR3: CASSLGSGFGEQFF; DNA: TGTGCCAGCAGCTTAGGGAGTGGGTTCGGGGAGCAGTTCTTC; J: TRBJ2-1; size: -; V: TRBV7-9; D: -
CDR3: CASSQYGGETDTQYF; DNA: TGCGCCAGCAGCCAGTACGGGGGGGAGACAGATACGCAGTATTTT; J: TRBJ2-3; size: many; V: TRBV4-1; D: TRBD2
CDR3: CASSELGGQGRDF; DNA: TGTGCCAGCAGTGAATTGGGGGGACAGGGGCGAGATTTT; J: TRBJ1-3; size: few; V: TRBV6-1; D: TRBD1
CDR3: CASSWRVREEPHEQFF; DNA: TGTGCCAGCAGCTGGAGAGTGCGGGAGGAACCCCATGAGCAGTTCTTC; J: TRBJ2-1; size: many; V: TRBV11-1; D: TRBD2
CDR3: CASSLMANTEAFF; DNA: TGTGCCAGCAGCTTGATGGCGAACACTGAAGCTTTCTTT; J: TRBJ1-1; size: many; V: TRBV2; D: -
CDR3: CASSHIGTLNYWDYGYTF; DNA: TGTGCCAGCAGTCACATAGGGACACTGAATTACTGGGACTATGGCTACACCTTC; J: TRBJ1-2; size: -; V: TRBV6-5; D: -
CDR3: CASSKRGIPNEQFF; DNA: TGTGCCAGCAGCAAGCGGGGGATCCCCAATGAGCAGTTCTTC; J: TRBJ2-1; size: many; V: TRBV7-3; D: TRBD2
CDR3: CASSLRATSPYNEQFF; DNA: TGCGCCAGCAGCCTCCGGGCCACTAGCCCCTACAATGAGCAGTTCTTC; J: TRBJ2-1; size: many; V: TRBV4-1; D: -
CDR3: CASSLTGSNTIYF; DNA: TGCGCCAGCAGCCTGACAGGGTCGAACACCATATATTTT; J: TRBJ1-3; size: many; V: TRBV5-1; D: TRBD1
CDR3: CASGVLGEFF; DNA: TGTGCCTCCGGAGTCCTGGGGGAGTTCTTC; J: TRBJ2-1; size: many; V: TRBV30; D: -
CDR3: CASSTGQSFYGEQYF; DNA: TGTGCCAGCAGCACCGGACAGTCCTTTTATGGTGAGCAGTACTTC; J: TRBJ2-7; size: many; V: TRBV11-3; D: -
CDR3: CASSPIWASGSTDTQYF; DNA: TGTGCCAGCTCACCCATCTGGGCTAGCGGGAGCACAGATACGCAGTATTTT; J: TRBJ2-3; size: few; V: TRBV18; D: TRBD2
CDR3: CASSPPSWGVWETQYF; DNA: TGTGCCAGCTCACCCCCCTCGTGGGGGGTGTGGGAGACCCAGTACTTC; J: TRBJ2-5; size: -; V: TRBV18; D: -
CDR3: CASTQGAGYTKAFF; DNA: TGTGCCAGCACCCAGGGGGCTGGGTACACTAAAGCTTTCTTT; J: TRBJ1-1; size: many; V: TRBV2; D: TRBD1
CDR3: CASSITSGVHEQFF; DNA: TGTGCCAGTAGTATTACTAGCGGGGTCCATGAGCAGTTCTTC; J: TRBJ2-1; size: few; V: TRBV19; D: TRBD2
CDR3: CASSETGTFYGYTF; DNA: TGCGCCAGCAGCGAAACCGGGACCTTCTATGGCTACACCTTC; J: TRBJ1-2; size: many; V: TRBV5-1; D: -
CDR3: CASSESPGGAYGNTIYF; DNA: TGTGCCAGCAGTGAATCTCCAGGGGGCGCTTATGGAAACACCATATATTTT; J: TRBJ1-3; size: few; V: TRBV6-1; D: TRBD1
CDR3: CASSESPSGRDNEQFF; DNA: TGCGCCAGCAGTGAGTCTCCTAGCGGGAGGGACAATGAGCAGTTCTTC; J: TRBJ2-1; size: few; V: TRBV10-1; D: TRBD2
CDR3: CASSPYRGGGRTDTQYF; DNA: TGTGCCAGCAGCCCTTACCGGGGCGGGGGGCGCACAGATACGCAGTATTTT; J: TRBJ2-3; size: many; V: TRBV7-8; D: TRBD2
CDR3: CASSREGSSPLHF; DNA: TGTGCCAGCAGCAGGGAGGGAAGTTCACCCCTCCACTTT; J: TRBJ1-6; size: -; V: TRBV25-1; D: -
CDR3: CASSSVSGANVLTF; DNA: TGTGCCAGCAGCTCAGTATCTGGGGCCAACGTCCTGACTTTC; J: TRBJ2-6; size: many; V: TRBV7-8; D: -
CDR3: CASSSPGTSGRSFTYEQYF; DNA: TGTGCCAGCAGCTCCCCCGGGACTAGCGGGAGATCTTTCACCTACGAGCAGTACTTC; J: TRBJ2-7; size: many; V: TRBV7-9; D: TRBD2
CDR3: CSAKMTGGPYNEQFF; DNA: TGCAGTGCAAAAATGACAGGGGGTCCTTATAATGAGCAGTTCTTC; J: TRBJ2-1; size: many; V: TRBV20-1; D: TRBD1
CDR3: CAWTATVTGELFF; DNA: TGTGCCTGGACCGCAACGGTCACCGGGGAGCTGTTTTTT; J: TRBJ2-2; size: many; V: TRBV30; D: -
CDR3: CSARGVGRGFNSPLHF; DNA: TGCAGTGCTAGAGGTGTGGGCAGGGGATTTAATTCACCCCTCCACTTT; J: TRBJ1-6; size: many; V: TRBV20-1; D: -
CDR3: CASSLAGTSGSPGDEQYF; DNA: TGTGCCAGCAGTCTAGCCGGGACTAGCGGGAGCCCCGGGGACGAGCAGTACTTC; J: TRBJ2-7; size: -; V: TRBV6-1; D: TRBD2
CDR3: CASSLVGGTYEQYF; DNA: TGTGCCAGCAGCTTGGTAGGGGGAACCTACGAGCAGTACTTC; J: TRBJ2-7; size: many; V: TRBV5-5; D: -
CDR3: CATSWAGGPNTGELFF; DNA: TGTGCCACCAGTTGGGCGGGGGGGCCGAACACCGGGGAGCTGTTTTTT; J: TRBJ2-2; size: few; V: TRBV24-1; D: TRBD2
CDR3: CASSIGAGGMNTEAFF; DNA: TGTGCCAGTAGTATTGGGGCAGGCGGAATGAACACTGAAGCTTTCTTT; J: TRBJ1-1; size: few; V: TRBV19; D: -
CDR3: CASSAGTSMLNEQFF; DNA: TGTGCCAGCAGCGCCGGGACTAGCATGCTCAATGAGCAGTTCTTC; J: TRBJ2-1; size: -; V: TRBV9; D: TRBD2
CDR3: CSAREGSYNEQFF; DNA: TGCAGTGCTAGAGAGGGGTCCTACAATGAGCAGTTCTTC; J: TRBJ2-1; size: few; V: TRBV20-1; D: -
CDR3: CSVDGWQGAVSTGELFF; DNA: TGCAGCGTTGATGGGTGGCAGGGGGCGGTAAGCACCGGGGAGCTGTTTTTT; J: TRBJ2-2; size: -; V: TRBV29-1; D: TRBD1
CDR3: CAIRGTSGETQYF; DNA: TGTGCCATCAGAGGGACTAGTGGGGAGACCCAGTACTTC; J: TRBJ2-5; size: many; V: TRBV10-3; D: TRBD2
CDR3: CASSLTLGQGKSPYTF; DNA: TGTGCCAGCAGCTTGACGTTAGGACAAGGAAAGAGCCCCTACACCTTC; J: TRBJ1-2; size: few; V: TRBV5-4; D: -
CDR3: CASSYGGATNEKLFF; DNA: TGTGCCAGCAGTTACGGGGGAGCTACTAATGAAAAACTGTTTTTT; J: TRBJ1-4; size: many; V: TRBV2; D: -